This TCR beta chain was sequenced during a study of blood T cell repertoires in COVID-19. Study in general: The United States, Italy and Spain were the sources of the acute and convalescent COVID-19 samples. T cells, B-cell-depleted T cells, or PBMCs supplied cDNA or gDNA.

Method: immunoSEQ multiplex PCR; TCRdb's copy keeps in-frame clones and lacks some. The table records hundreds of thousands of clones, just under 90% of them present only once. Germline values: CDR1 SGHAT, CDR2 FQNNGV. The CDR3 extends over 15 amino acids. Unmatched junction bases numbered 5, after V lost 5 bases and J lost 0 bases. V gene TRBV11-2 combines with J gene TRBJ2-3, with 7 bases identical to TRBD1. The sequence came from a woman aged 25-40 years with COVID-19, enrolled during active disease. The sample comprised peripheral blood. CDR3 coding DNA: TGTGCCAGCAGCCGTTACAGGGGTAGCACAGATACGCAGTATTTT. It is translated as CASSRYRGSTDTQYF.